Detailed here is one TCR beta chain. The data originate from a study of blood T cell repertoires in COVID-19. Study in general: Donors in the United States, Italy and Spain gave samples during acute or convalescent COVID-19.

Assay used: immunoSEQ multiplex PCR; TCRdb lists only in-frame clones, some missing. The repertoire holds 250,000 to 300,000 clones, with roughly 80% as singletons. Germline values: CDR1 SGHVS, CDR2 FQNEAQ. The CDR3 has 12 residues. V gave up 5 bases and J gave up 7 bases, with 9 bases separating them. The J gene is TRBJ1-5, the V gene TRBV7-8; D ambiguous. Input material: PBMCs or T cells enriched from blood (not recorded which). This TCR came from a man aged 35 to 55 who had been exposed to COVID-19. This CDR3 is CASSTRQQPQHF. CDR3 bases: TGTGCCAGCAGCACCCGACAACAGCCCCAGCATTTT.